Presented here are 27 T cell receptor beta chains from one specimen sequenced in a study of blood T cell repertoires in COVID-19. Profiled with immunoSEQ multiplex PCR; TCRdb holds only in-frame clones, not every one. Of roughly 250,000 clones listed, approximately 80% were seen once; the top ten hold under 3%. Material for sequencing was peripheral blood. These receptor sequences come from a woman in her sixties or seventies with active or convalescent COVID-19.

The chain recombines TRBV7-8 with TRBJ1-3; D may be TRBD1 (5 bases). Germline V gene lookup returns CDR1 SGHVS and CDR2 FQNEAQ. Trimming took 0 bases from V and 3 from J, leaving 12 bases between them. The CDR3 has 16 amino acids. CDR3 amino acids: CASSLALGGGGNTIYF. The CDR3 DNA follows: TGTGCCAGCAGCTTAGCCCTTGGGGGAGGTGGAAACACCATATATTTT.

The rearrangement uses TRBV19 and TRBJ1-1; D is unclear. Germline V gene lookup returns CDR1 LNHDA and CDR2 SQIVND (reference sequence). The germline V and J ends were trimmed by 5 bases and 6 bases, with 13 bases remaining between them. The CDR3 sequence is 13 residues long. For the CDR3, the DNA is TGTGCCAGTAGTTCCGTTTCCGGAGCTGAAGCTTTCTTT. Its translation is CASSSVSGAEAFF.

The count of this clone is one. This chain joins TRBV9 and TRBJ2-7, with TRBD2 identical over 11 bases. The CDR3 consists of 15 residues. Looked up from germline, CDR1 is SGDLS and CDR2 is YYNGEE. V lost 2 bases and J lost 2; bases outside the gene matches: 3. CDR3 DNA: TGTGCCAGCAGCGTGACTAGCGGGGTTGCCTACGAGCAGTACTTC. Protein product: CASSVTSGVAYEQYF.

The gene calls are TRBV19 and TRBJ2-5, with TRBD2 identical over 15 bases. There are 17 residues in the CDR3. V was pared by 1 base and J by 4 bases, with 4 bases of the junction left unmatched. Germline assignment: CDR1 LNHDA and CDR2 SQIVND (reference sequence). The CDR3 sequence: CASSIGGLAGGIETQYF. DNA for the CDR3: TGTGCCAGTAGTATAGGCGGACTAGCGGGGGGGATAGAGACCCAGTACTTC.

Here the CDR3 DNA reads TGTGCCAGCGGTGGGCGGGCGAACACTGAAGCTTTCTTT. Translated, it gives CASGGRANTEAFF. This rearrangement joins TRBV27 to TRBJ1-1, with D hard to call. V was pared by 8 bases and J by 1 base, with 11 bases between. The CDR3 consists of 13 residues. The germline CDR1 and CDR2 sequences are MNHEY and SMNVEV (reference sequence).

The chain uses TRBV5-1 and TRBJ2-2, with 8 bases that match TRBD1. CDR3 length equals 13 residues. Germline CDR1 is SGHRS and CDR2 is YFSETQ. V was pared by 4 bases and J by 6 bases, with 2 bases of the junction left unmatched. CDR3 DNA sequence: TGCGCCAGCAGCGCACAGGGGGCCGGGGAGCTGTTTTTT. Translated: CASSAQGAGELFF.

Only one count was recorded for this clone. The chain carries TRBV7-2 and TRBJ1-2; 7 bases fit TRBD1. This CDR3 region has 15 residues. Looked up from germline, CDR1 is SGHTA and CDR2 is FQGNSA. V lost 1 base, J lost 3 bases, and 5 bases stayed unmatched. CDR3 loop: CASSLGEGGDYGYTF. CDR3 nucleotide sequence: TGTGCCAGCAGCTTAGGGGAAGGGGGCGACTATGGCTACACCTTC.

There are many counts of this clone. The chain has TRBV4-1 and TRBJ2-2; TRBD1 matches 8 bases. CDR1 MGHRA and CDR2 YSYEKL come from the germline V gene. The CDR3 runs 15 residues. V lost 4 bases and J lost 5; bases outside the gene matches: 6. CDR3 coding DNA: TGCGCCAGCAGCCCACGGACAGGGTGGACCGGGGAGCTGTTTTTT. This codes for CASSPRTGWTGELFF.

The rearrangement uses TRBV10-3 and TRBJ2-7; tentative D call: TRBD1 (6 bases). Trimming removed 3 bases at V and 10 bases at J, with 13 bases between. Germline V gene data show CDR1 as ENHRY and CDR2 as SYGVKD. The CDR3 contains 12 residues. CDR3 amino acids: CAISDYRGTQYF. CDR3 nucleotide sequence: TGTGCCATCAGTGATTATAGGGGGACACAGTACTTC.

The CDR3 spells CASCRTGVTDTQYF. In DNA form, the CDR3 reads TGCGCCAGCTGCCGGACAGGTGTCACAGATACGCAGTATTTT. The chain combines TRBV5-1 with TRBJ2-3; 7 bases match TRBD1. The CDR3 spans 14 residues. V shed 7 bases, J shed 2 bases, and the junction held 7 bases outside the gene matches. Germline V gene lookup returns CDR1 SGHRS and CDR2 YFSETQ.

This clone was seen more than once but under ten times. The V and J genes are TRBV15 and TRBJ2-7; 8 nucleotides align to TRBD1. CDR3 length: 16 amino acids. The germline gives CDR1 LNHNV, CDR2 YYDKDF (reference sequence). Losses at the gene ends were 4 bases for V and 0 bases for J; bases not matched to a gene: 8. CDR3 coding DNA: TGTGCCACCAGCAAGGACAGGGTACCGGTCTCCTACGAGCAGTACTTC. It codes for CATSKDRVPVSYEQYF.

For this clone: This specimen includes other DNA sequences encoding the same CDR3. V is TRBV5-1 and J is TRBJ2-1; D possibly corresponds to TRBD1 (6 bases). V lost 1 base and J lost 0, with 8 bases in between. Germline lookup yields CDR1 SGHRS and CDR2 YFSETQ. The length of the CDR3 is 15 residues. In nucleotides, the CDR3 is TGCGCCAGCAGCTTGACAGGGAGCTCCTACAATGAGCAGTTCTTC. It codes for CASSLTGSSYNEQFF. The entire variable domain, with the rest obtained from reference TRBV5-1 and TRBJ2-1, is as follows: KAGVTQTPRYLIKTRGQQVTLSCSPISGHRSVSWYQQTPGQGLQFLFEYFSETQRNKGNFPGRFSGRQFSNSRSEMNVSTLELGDSALYLCASSLTGSSYNEQFFGPGTRLTVL.

This rearrangement joins TRBV19 to TRBJ1-1; 7 bases line up with TRBD1. J lost 6 bases, V lost 4 bases, and 5 bases had no gene match. The CDR3 loop spans 13 amino acids. Germline V CDR1 and CDR2: LNHDA, SQIVND (reference sequence). CDR3 DNA sequence: TGTGCCAGTAGTACCAGACAGGGAGCTGAAGCTTTCTTT. Encoded protein: CASSTRQGAEAFF.

V usage is TRBV28 and J usage is TRBJ2-3; D remains ambiguous. CDR3 length equals 15 residues. The germline V and J ends were trimmed by 2 bases and 1 base, with 10 bases remaining between them. In germline, CDR1 is MDHEN, CDR2 SYDVKM. CDR3 DNA: TGTGCCAGCAGTTTAGTGACAATGCGCACAGATACGCAGTATTTT. This sequence encodes CASSLVTMRTDTQYF.

This clone occurred a few times. The J gene is TRBJ2-7, the V gene TRBV5-4, with D possibly matching TRBD1 (6 bases). Trimming stripped 3 bases from V and 1 base from J, with 8 bases between. The CDR3 consists of 13 residues. The germline gives CDR1 SGHNT, CDR2 YYREEE (reference sequence). The CDR3 nucleotides are TGTGCCAGCAGCTCGGACAGTTCCTACGAGCAGTACTTC. It encodes CASSSDSSYEQYF.

The V call is TRBV29-1, the J call TRBJ1-1; tentative D call: TRBD1 (6 bases). The CDR3 contains 12 residues. Germline CDR1 is SQVTM and CDR2 is ANQGSEA. CDR3 DNA sequence: TGCACATATAGGGACATCAACACTGAAGCTTTCTTT. Translated, it gives CTYRDINTEAFF. The full variable domain, in which reference TRBV29-1 and TRBJ1-1 provide the parts outside the CDR3, is SAVISQKPSRDICQRGTSLTIQCQVDSQVTMMFWYRQQPGQSLTLIATANQGSEATYESGFVIDKFPISRPNLTFSTLTVSNMSPEDSSIYLCTYRDINTEAFFGQGTRLTVV.

This clone was counted a few times. The chain employs TRBV11-2 and TRBJ1-3; TRBD1 matches 7 bases. Germline values: CDR1 SGHAT, CDR2 FQNNGV. The CDR3 totals 15 residues. Trimming cost V 4 bases and J 2 bases; bases outside gene matches: 5. Here the CDR3 DNA reads TGTGCCAGCAGCTCACAGGGGAGCGCTGGAAACACCATATATTTT. Translated: CASSSQGSAGNTIYF.

This clone appeared many times. CDR3 protein: CASSLDSGGLNYGYTF. The CDR3 DNA sequence: TGTGCCAGCAGCTTAGATAGCGGGGGCCTTAACTATGGCTACACCTTC. This rearrangement joins TRBV11-2 to TRBJ1-2; D may be TRBD1 (6 bases). The CDR3 runs 16 residues. Between the trimmed V and J ends, which lost 0 bases and 1 base, there was a span of 12 bases. The germline V gene has CDR1 SGHAT and CDR2 FQNNGV. The full variable domain, rest sourced from reference TRBV11-2 and TRBJ1-2, is EAGVAQSPRYKIIEKRQSVAFWCNPISGHATLYWYQQILGQGPKLLIQFQNNGVVDDSQLPKDRFSAERLKGVDSTLKIQPAKLEDSAVYLCASSLDSGGLNYGYTFGSGTRLTVV.

The V gene is TRBV7-3, the J gene TRBJ1-5; TRBD1 might be the D (5 bases). V was clipped by 2 bases and J by 7 bases, with 9 bases between them. This CDR3 spans 13 amino acids. Germline V gene data show CDR1 as SGHTA and CDR2 as FQGTGA. CDR3 amino acids: CASSLWGDQPQHF. CDR3 nucleotides: TGTGCCAGCAGCTTATGGGGGGACCAGCCCCAGCATTTT.

J is TRBJ1-4 and V is TRBV6-5; D not resolved. The V and J ends lost 6 bases and 7 bases respectively, with 9 bases between them. The V gene's germline CDR1 is MNHEY and CDR2 SVGAGI. The CDR3 length is 12 residues. The CDR3 DNA follows: TGTGCCAGCAGCGGGGATGGTGAAAAACTGTTTTTT. This gives the protein CASSGDGEKLFF.

A single count supports this clone. The chain employs TRBV7-2 and TRBJ1-5; no clear D gene. V shed 3 bases and J shed 0 bases, with 6 bases lying between them. The CDR3 loop spans 14 amino acids. The V gene's germline CDR1 is SGHTA and CDR2 FQGNSA. CDR3 in amino acids: CASSFDFSNQPQHF. For the CDR3, the DNA is TGTGCCAGCAGCTTTGACTTTAGCAATCAGCCCCAGCATTTT.

The genes are TRBV7-8 and TRBJ2-5; D may be TRBD2 (5 bases). From germline, CDR1 is SGHVS and CDR2 FQNEAQ. V lost 4 bases and J 4 bases, leaving 16 bases between the germline ends. The length of the CDR3 is 15 residues. Written as DNA, the CDR3 is TGTGCCAGCAGCTCCATGTCGGGGAAGGGAGAGACCCAGTACTTC. Protein product: CASSSMSGKGETQYF.

The gene calls are TRBV4-2 and TRBJ2-5, with TRBD2 matching over 8 bases. V dropped 4 bases and J dropped 0; count of bases not matched to a gene: 4. The CDR3 is made up of 15 amino acids. Germline V lookup: CDR1 LGHNA, CDR2 YNFKEQ. Here the CDR3 reads CASSRSRGDQETQYF. Here the CDR3 DNA reads TGTGCCAGCAGCCGCTCGCGGGGGGACCAAGAGACCCAGTACTTC.

The rearrangement uses TRBV30 and TRBJ1-5, with TRBD1 matching 7 bases. J gave up 8 bases and V 0 bases, and 7 bases lay outside the gene matches. The CDR3 is made up of 14 amino acids. The germline V gene has CDR1 GTSNPN and CDR2 SVGIG (reference sequence). CDR3 in DNA: TGTGCCTGGAGTGTACGGGACAGAAGGGAGCCCCAGCATTTT. Translating gives CAWSVRDRREPQHF.

The chain couples TRBV12-5 to TRBJ1-6; possibly TRBD1 for D (6 bases). V lost 5 bases to trimming and J lost 1 base, with 12 bases between them. Germline V CDR1 and CDR2: LGHNT, FRNRAP. The CDR3 extends over 16 amino acids. CDR3 region: CASGVNRVSYNSPLHF. CDR3 in DNA: TGTGCTAGTGGTGTGAACAGGGTATCCTATAATTCACCCCTCCACTTT.

This CDR3 is CASSLPTGRSYEQYF. In DNA form, the CDR3 reads TGTGCCAGCAGCTTACCGACAGGGCGTTCCTACGAGCAGTACTTC. This chain joins TRBV7-9 and TRBJ2-7; TRBD1 matches at 7 bases. The germline CDR1 and CDR2 sequences are SEHNR and FQNEAQ (reference sequence). Trimming cost V 2 bases and J 1 base; bases outside gene matches: 5. The CDR3 length is 15 residues.

This chain uses TRBV7-9 with TRBJ2-5, with a tentative D call TRBD2 (5 bases). This CDR3 region has 15 residues. Trimming took off 5 bases at V and 5 bases at J, with 18 bases between the two ends. Germline CDR1 is SEHNR and CDR2 is FQNEAQ (reference sequence). The CDR3 is CASSPADGLRETQYF. DNA for the CDR3: TGTGCCAGCAGCCCCGCAGACGGACTCCGGGAGACCCAGTACTTC.